This TCR beta chain comes out of a study of cytomegalovirus exposure and HLA in healthy donors. Germline loops: CDR1 MDHEN, CDR2 SYDVKM. Trimming at V came to 5 bases and at J to 4 bases, leaving 4 bases not matched to a gene. CDR3 length: 14 residues. PCR was performed using 60 Vbeta and 13 Jbeta primers. Sequenced by immunoSEQ multiplex PCR; TCRdb stores in-frame clones only, minus some. Seen here are 160,000 or so clones, approximately 80% observed once, and the top ten hold around 1.4%. In its sample, this clone was seen once. The TCR sequence derives from a woman aged 18-30 years in good health and CMV-seronegative. The specimen sequenced was PBMCs. The V and J genes are TRBV28 and TRBJ2-2, with TRBD1 matching over 7 bases. CDR3 DNA sequence: TGTGCCAGCAGTCCAGGGGGTCGCACCGGGGAGCTGTTTTTT. Translating gives CASSPGGRTGELFF.